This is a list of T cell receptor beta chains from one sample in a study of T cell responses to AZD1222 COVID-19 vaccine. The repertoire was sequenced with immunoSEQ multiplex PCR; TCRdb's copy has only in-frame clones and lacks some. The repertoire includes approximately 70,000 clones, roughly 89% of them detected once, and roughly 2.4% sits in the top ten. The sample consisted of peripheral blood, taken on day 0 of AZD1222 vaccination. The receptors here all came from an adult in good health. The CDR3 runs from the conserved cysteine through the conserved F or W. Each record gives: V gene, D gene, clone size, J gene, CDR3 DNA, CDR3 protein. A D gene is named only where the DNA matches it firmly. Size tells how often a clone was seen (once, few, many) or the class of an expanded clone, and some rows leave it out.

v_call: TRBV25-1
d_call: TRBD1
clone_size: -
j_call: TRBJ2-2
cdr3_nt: TGTGCCAGCAGTGAATTTCGCGGGGACAGGGAAACCGGGGAGCTGTTTTTT
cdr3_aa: CASSEFRGDRETGELFF

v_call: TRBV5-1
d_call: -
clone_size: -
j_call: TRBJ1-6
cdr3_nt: TGCGCCAGCAGTCGACAGGCAACTAATTCACCCCTCCACTTT
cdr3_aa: CASSRQATNSPLHF

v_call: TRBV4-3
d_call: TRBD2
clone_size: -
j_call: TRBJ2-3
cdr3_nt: TGCGCCAGCAGCCAAGATTCCCTAGCGGGAGGGCCGAGGAAGACAGATACGCAGTATTTT
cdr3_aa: CASSQDSLAGGPRKTDTQYF

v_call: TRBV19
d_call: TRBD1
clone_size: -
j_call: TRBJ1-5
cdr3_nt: TGTGCCAGCGGACAGGGACGCAATCAGCCCCAGCATTTT
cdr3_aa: CASGQGRNQPQHF

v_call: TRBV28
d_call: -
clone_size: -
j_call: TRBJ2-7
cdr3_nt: TGTGCCAGCAGTTTATGGGGGGGGGACAGCCATGGAGAGCAGTACTTC
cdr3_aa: CASSLWGGDSHGEQYF

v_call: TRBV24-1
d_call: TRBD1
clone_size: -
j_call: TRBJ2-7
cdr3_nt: TGTGCCACCAGTGATAGGGTCCGGACAGGGGCCTACGAGCAGTACTTC
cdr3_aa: CATSDRVRTGAYEQYF

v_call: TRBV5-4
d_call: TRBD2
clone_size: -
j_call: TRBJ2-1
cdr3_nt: TGTGCCAGCAGCTTAGGGACTAGCGGGATAAATGAGCAGTTCTTC
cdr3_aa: CASSLGTSGINEQFF

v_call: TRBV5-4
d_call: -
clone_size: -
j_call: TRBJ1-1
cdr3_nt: TGTGCCAGCAGCTTGGTGGGCGGGGACACTGAAGCTTTCTTT
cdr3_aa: CASSLVGGDTEAFF

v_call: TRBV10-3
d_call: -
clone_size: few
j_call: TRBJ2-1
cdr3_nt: TGTGCCATCAGTGAAGAAGATAATGAGCAGTTCTTC
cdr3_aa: CAISEEDNEQFF

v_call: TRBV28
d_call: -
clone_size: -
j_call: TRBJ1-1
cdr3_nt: TGTGCCAGCAGTCGTTCACAGGCAGACACTGAAGCTTTCTTT
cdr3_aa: CASSRSQADTEAFF

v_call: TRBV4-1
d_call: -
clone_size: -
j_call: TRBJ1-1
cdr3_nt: TGCGCCAGCAGCCAAGAAGCGCGGGGCATCACTGAAGCTTTCTTT
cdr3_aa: CASSQEARGITEAFF

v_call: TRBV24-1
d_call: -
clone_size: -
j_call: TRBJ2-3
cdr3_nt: TGTGCCACCAGTGATCCAACGCCCAGTAGAGGACTCGACGATACGCAGTATTTT
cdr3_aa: CATSDPTPSRGLDDTQYF

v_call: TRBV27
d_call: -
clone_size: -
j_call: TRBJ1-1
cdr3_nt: TGTGCCAGCAGTCGATATGACAGGTCCCAGGGAACTTTCTTT
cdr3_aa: CASSRYDRSQGTFF

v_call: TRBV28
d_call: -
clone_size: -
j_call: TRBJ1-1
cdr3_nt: TGTGCCAGCAGCGGGGGTTGGGACACTGAAGCTTTCTTT
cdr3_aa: CASSGGWDTEAFF

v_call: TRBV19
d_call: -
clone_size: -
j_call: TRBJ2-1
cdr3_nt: TGTGCCAGTAGTGGGGCAGGGGCCTTCTACAATGAGCAGTTCTTC
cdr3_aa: CASSGAGAFYNEQFF

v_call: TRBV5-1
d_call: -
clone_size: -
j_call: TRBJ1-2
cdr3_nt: TGCGCCAGCACGGCGTCTTCAGGAGGGGGTGGCTACACCTTC
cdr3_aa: CASTASSGGGGYTF

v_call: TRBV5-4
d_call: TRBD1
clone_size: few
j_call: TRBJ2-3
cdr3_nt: TGTGCCAGCAGCTTTGGACAGGGGTTCACAGATACGCAGTATTTT
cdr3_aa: CASSFGQGFTDTQYF

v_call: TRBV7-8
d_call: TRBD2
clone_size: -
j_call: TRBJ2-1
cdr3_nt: TGTGCCAGCAGCGAGCTAGCGGGAGTCCACAATGAGCAGTTCTTC
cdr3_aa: CASSELAGVHNEQFF

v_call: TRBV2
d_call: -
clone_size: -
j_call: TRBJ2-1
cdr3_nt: TGTGCCAGCACCAAGGTCGGGGGTGAGCAGTTCTTC
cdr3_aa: CASTKVGGEQFF

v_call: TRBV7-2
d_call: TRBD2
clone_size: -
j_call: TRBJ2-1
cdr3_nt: TGTGCCAGCAGCTTAGTGAGCGGGGGGCGGAATGAGCAGTTCTTC
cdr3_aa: CASSLVSGGRNEQFF

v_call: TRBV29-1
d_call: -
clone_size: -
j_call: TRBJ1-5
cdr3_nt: TGCAGCGTTGGTTCAAGCAATCAGCCCCAGCATTTT
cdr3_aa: CSVGSSNQPQHF

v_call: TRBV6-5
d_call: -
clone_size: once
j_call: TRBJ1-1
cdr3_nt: TGTGCCAGCGGCCCCGGAGGACGAACTACTGAAGCTTTCTTT
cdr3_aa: CASGPGGRTTEAFF

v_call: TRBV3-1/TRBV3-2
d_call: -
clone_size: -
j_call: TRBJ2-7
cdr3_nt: TGTGCCAGCAGCCCCGGGACCCCCCACTTCGAGCAGTACTTC
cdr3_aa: CASSPGTPHFEQYF

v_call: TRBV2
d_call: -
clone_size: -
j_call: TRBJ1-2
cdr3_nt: TGTGCCAGCAGTGATGGCGTGGCCAACTATGGCTACACCTTC
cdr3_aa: CASSDGVANYGYTF

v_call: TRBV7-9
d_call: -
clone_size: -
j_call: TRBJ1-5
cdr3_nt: TGTGCCAGCAGCTTAGCGCTAGGGAACAATCAGCCCCAGCATTTT
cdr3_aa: CASSLALGNNQPQHF

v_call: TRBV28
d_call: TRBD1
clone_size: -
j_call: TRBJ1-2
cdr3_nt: TGTGCCAGCAGTCCGACGGACAGGGCGGTCCAACCTGGCTACACCTTC
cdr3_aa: CASSPTDRAVQPGYTF

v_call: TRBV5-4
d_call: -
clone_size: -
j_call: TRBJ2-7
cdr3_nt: TGTGCCAGCAGCTTGGAGAGCTCCTACGAGCAGTACTTC
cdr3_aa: CASSLESSYEQYF

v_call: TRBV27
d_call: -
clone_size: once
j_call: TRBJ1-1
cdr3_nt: TGTGCCAGCAGTTTATCCGGGCTGGGGGACACTGAAGCTTTCTTT
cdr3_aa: CASSLSGLGDTEAFF

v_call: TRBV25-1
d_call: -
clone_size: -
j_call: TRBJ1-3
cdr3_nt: TGTGCCAGCAGTGAATGGGGGGTCCCTGGAAACACCATATATTTT
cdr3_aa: CASSEWGVPGNTIYF

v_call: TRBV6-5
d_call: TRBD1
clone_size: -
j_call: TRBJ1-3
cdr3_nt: TGTGCCAGCAGTTACTCGACAGGGGCTGGAAACACCATATATTTT
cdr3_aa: CASSYSTGAGNTIYF

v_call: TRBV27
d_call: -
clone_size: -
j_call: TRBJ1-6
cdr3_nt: TGTGCCAGCAGTTTTCACAATTCACCCCTCCACTTT
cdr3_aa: CASSFHNSPLHF

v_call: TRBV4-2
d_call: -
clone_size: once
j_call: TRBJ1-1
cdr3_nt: TGTGCCAGCAGCCGGCCGAAGCGGCCGAACACTGAAGCTTTCTTT
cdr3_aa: CASSRPKRPNTEAFF

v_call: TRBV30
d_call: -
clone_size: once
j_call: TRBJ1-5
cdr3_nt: TGTGCCTGGAGCAGTAGCAATCAGCCCCAGCATTTT
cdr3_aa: CAWSSSNQPQHF